This TCR beta chain was profiled in a study of blood T cell repertoires in COVID-19. Overall study context: Collection of acute and convalescent COVID-19 samples took place in the United States, Italy and Spain. From T cells, B-cell-depleted T cells, or PBMCs came the material, which was cDNA or gDNA.

The V segment lost 0 bases and the J segment 10 bases; nucleotides outside the gene matches: 11. The germline gives CDR1 LGHDT, CDR2 YNNKEL (reference sequence). CDR3 size: 16 residues. Per the original methods: Researchers report that nucleated cell counts were estimated from reference gene primer amplification. Assay: immunoSEQ multiplex PCR; the TCRdb copy retains only in-frame clones and omits some. D and trimming were read from the DNA, whereas the V and J calls and clone size are those reported in that table. The sample has over 90,000 clones; around 83% are singletons. The chain carries TRBV3-1 (or the pseudogene TRBV3-2) and TRBJ2-1, with 8 positions matching TRBD2. The specimen sequenced was peripheral blood. This clonotype was obtained from a woman in her fifties or sixties in a cohort sampled during active or convalescent COVID-19. The DNA of the CDR3 is TGTGCCAGCAGCCAAGACAGGACTAGCTACTCTGCGGAGCAGTTCTTC. This translates into CASSQDRTSYSAEQFF.